This TCR beta chain was captured in a study of identifying expanded T cells in peripheral blood. General study findings and limits: Two-week clone count variance significantly increased as total template count grew.

Germline V CDR1 and CDR2: SGHDT, YYEEEE. The CDR3 consists of 13 residues. Trimming stripped 0 bases from V and 7 bases from J, with 8 bases between. TCRdb's copy holds only in-frame clones and misses some; the assay was immunoSEQ multiplex PCR. Of tens of thousands of clones in the sample, approximately 88% were seen once. Note on this clone: What it binds is unknown.

This TCR derives from a person between 18 and 70 years old in good health. The material sequenced was blood. The chain carries TRBV5-6 and TRBJ2-1, with TRBD2 as a possible D gene (5 bases). CDR3 residues: CASSLAAGNEQFF. DNA of the CDR3: TGTGCCAGCAGCTTGGCCGCGGGTAATGAGCAGTTCTTC.